These 10 T cell receptor beta chains were sequenced from one sample in a study of blood T cell repertoires in COVID-19. Sequenced by immunoSEQ multiplex PCR; TCRdb stores in-frame clones only, minus some. The table lists about 42,000 clones, roughly 73% of them singletons. The sample comprised peripheral blood. The source is a woman aged 70-85 years with acute or convalescent COVID-19.

The CDR3 nucleotides are TGCGCCAGCAGCTTGGGGCGCGAGGATGGCTACACCTTC. Its translation is CASSLGREDGYTF. The chain is built from TRBV5-1 and TRBJ1-2; D unclear. CDR3 length: 13 residues. The ends were cut back, 0 bases at V and 6 bases at J, with 9 bases in the middle. CDR1 is SGHRS and CDR2 is YFSETQ in the germline V gene.

This chain joins TRBV19 and TRBJ1-2; D might be TRBD1 (5 bases). Germline CDR1 is LNHDA and CDR2 is SQIVND (reference sequence). The CDR3 length is 16 residues. V was pared by 7 bases and J by 2 bases, with 20 bases between. Here the CDR3 reads CASTPSGVGANYGYTF. DNA of the CDR3: TGTGCCAGTACCCCTAGTGGGGTAGGGGCGAACTATGGCTACACCTTC.

The chain is built from TRBV7-3 and TRBJ2-5; the match to TRBD2 covers 12 bases. The junction had 9 bases not matched to a gene; V was cut back by 0 bases and J by 4 bases. The CDR3 consists of 18 residues. CDR1 and CDR2 (germline): SGHTA, FQGTGA. Here the CDR3 DNA reads TGTGCCAGCAGCTTAACGGGGCCCCTAGCGGGAGGGGGAGAGACCCAGTACTTC. As protein: CASSLTGPLAGGGETQYF.

The gene calls are TRBV4-3 and TRBJ1-1; D remains ambiguous. Per the germline V gene, CDR1 is LGHNA and CDR2 is YSLEER. The V end lost 3 bases, the J end lost 2 bases, and 13 bases lay between the germline ends. The CDR3 contains 15 residues. As DNA, the CDR3 is TGCGCCAGCAGCCAGTCCCAGTGGGCTAACACTGAAGCTTTCTTT. Translation gives CASSQSQWANTEAFF.

The gene calls are TRBV3-1 (or the pseudogene TRBV3-2) and TRBJ1-3, with 7 bases matching TRBD1. The CDR3 is 17 residues long. Germline V gene data show CDR1 as LGHDT and CDR2 as YNNKEL (reference sequence). The J segment lost 0 bases and the V segment lost 1 base, leaving 6 bases of the junction unmatched. This CDR3 reads CASSQGWTGLSGNTIYF. The CDR3 region has the DNA TGTGCCAGCAGCCAAGGATGGACAGGCCTCTCTGGAAACACCATATATTTT.

This clone was seen just once. The chain uses TRBV7-9 and TRBJ1-4; the match to TRBD1 covers 7 bases. The CDR3 has 16 amino acids. Germline V CDR1 and CDR2: SEHNR, FQNEAQ (reference sequence). V lost 1 base and J lost 5; bases outside the gene matches: 7. The CDR3 spells CASSLVLGQRNEKLFF. CDR3 coding DNA: TGTGCCAGCAGCTTAGTTTTGGGACAGCGGAATGAAAAACTGTTTTTT.

In its sample, this clone was seen a few times. The CDR3, as DNA: TGTGCCAGCAGTCCGGACAGGGGCGTCGATTCACCCCTCCACTTT. Protein sequence: CASSPDRGVDSPLHF. The chain uses TRBV3-1 (or the pseudogene TRBV3-2) and TRBJ1-6, with TRBD1 matching 9 bases. Germline assignment: CDR1 LGHDT and CDR2 YNNKEL (reference sequence). Trimming took 6 bases from V and 8 from J; bases not matched to a gene: 8. The CDR3 is 15 residues long.

The CDR3 sequence: CASSPNPRGSYEQYF. The CDR3 bases are TGTGCCAGCTCACCAAACCCCAGGGGATCCTACGAGCAGTACTTC. V gene TRBV18 combines with J gene TRBJ2-7; D is perhaps TRBD1 (6 bases). Germline V gene data show CDR1 as KGHSH and CDR2 as LQKENI. The CDR3 totals 15 residues. Trimming took 2 bases from V and 1 from J, leaving 12 bases between them.

The chain recombines TRBV11-3 with TRBJ2-5, with 13 nucleotides matching TRBD2. There are 16 residues in the CDR3. J was trimmed by 1 base and V by 5 bases; bases with no gene match: 4. From germline, CDR1 is SGHNT and CDR2 YENEEA. The CDR3 nucleotides read TGTGCCAGCAGCCGCGGACTAGCGGGAGCCCAAGAGACCCAGTACTTC. It translates to CASSRGLAGAQETQYF. The variable domain in full, completed from reference TRBV11-3 and TRBJ2-5, reads EAGVVQSPRYKIIEKKQPVAFWCNPISGHNTLYWYLQNLGQGPELLIRYENEEAVDDSQLPKDRFSAERLKGVDSTLKIQPAELGDSAVYLCASSRGLAGAQETQYFGPGTRLLVL.

The J gene is TRBJ1-1, the V gene TRBV4-1, with a weak D call TRBD1 (6 bases). The CDR3 consists of 16 residues. Germline V gene data show CDR1 as MGHRA and CDR2 as YSYEKL. V was pared by 2 bases and J by 1 base, with 14 bases between. The CDR3 coding sequence is TGCGCCAGCAGCCAATCTACAGGGACCCCGAACACTGAAGCTTTCTTT. Translated: CASSQSTGTPNTEAFF.